Presented here are 15 T cell receptor beta chains from one specimen sequenced in a study of T cell clonality in common variable immunodeficiency. Method: immunoSEQ multiplex PCR; TCRdb's copy keeps in-frame clones and lacks some. There are some 30,000 clones in the sample, none observed a single time. Sequenced: peripheral blood mononuclear cells. The receptors were sampled from a person between 18 and 75 years old in good health.

This clone occurred many times. The observed sequence ends 3 residues before the CDR3 terminus, with the missing tail filled in from the germline J gene. The rearrangement links TRBV11-3 to TRBJ1-6; TRBD1 matches at 9 bases. The germline V gene encodes CDR1 SGHNT and CDR2 YENEEA. The CDR3 spans 14 residues. The chain's CDR3 is CASSLGQGSSTLHF. CDR3 bases read: TGTGCCAGCAGCCTCGGACAGGGGTCGAGCACC.

This clone was picked up many times. Read sequence stops 3 residues before the CDR3 end, and the germline J gene provides the missing end. The chain combines TRBV30 with TRBJ2-2, with 9 nucleotides matching TRBD2. In germline, CDR1 is GTSNPN, CDR2 SVGIG (reference sequence). There are 14 residues in the CDR3. V lost 2 bases and J lost 4; bases outside the gene matches: 2. This CDR3 reads CAWSKREVTGELFF. Incomplete CDR3 DNA: TGTGCCTGGAGTAAGCGGGAGGTCACCGGGGAG. The variable domain in full, with the rest retrieved from reference TRBV30 and TRBJ2-2, is SQTIHQWPATLVQPVGSPLSLECTVEGTSNPNLYWYRQAAGRGLQLLFYSVGIGQISSEVPQNLSASRPQDRQFILSSKKLLLSDSGFYLCAWSKREVTGELFFGEGSRLTVL.

Ten or more counts support this clone. From the germline J gene comes the end of the CDR3, since the read stops 3 residues before it. The chain joins TRBV18 to TRBJ2-5, with 8 bases matching TRBD1. CDR1 KGHSH and CDR2 LQKENI come from the germline V gene. Trimming took 5 bases from V and 7 from J; bases not matched to a gene: 9. The CDR3 spans 14 residues. The DNA read from the CDR3 is TGTGCCAGCTCATTTCCGGGACAGGTTACGACC. It specifies CASSFPGQVTT. The full CDR3 is CASSFPGQVTTQYF. The variable domain in full, with the rest retrieved from reference TRBV18 and TRBJ2-5, is NAGVMQNPRHLVRRRGQEARLRCSPMKGHSHVYWYRQLPEEGLKFMVYLQKENIIDESGMPKERFSAEFPKEGPSILRIQQVVRGDSAAYFCASSFPGQVTTQYFGPGTRLLVL.

This clone has a count of ten or more. The CDR3 end falls 3 residues outside the read, so it is completed with the germline J gene. This chain connects TRBV7-2 to TRBJ1-1; D unclear. The CDR3 covers 14 residues. Germline V lookup: CDR1 SGHTA, CDR2 FQGNSA. Trimming pared 4 bases from V and 6 bases from J, leaving 15 bases between. CDR3 amino acids: CASSSLLFGAEAFF. CDR3 bases read: TGTGCCAGCAGCTCTCTGTTGTTCGGGGCTGAA.

This clone was detected ten times or more. The read gets to within 3 residues of the CDR3 end, and the germline J gene fills in the rest. The V and J genes are TRBV5-1 and TRBJ2-5; a weak D match, TRBD2 (5 bases). The germline CDR1 and CDR2 sequences are SGHRS and YFSETQ. This CDR3 comprises 16 residues. V lost 0 bases and J lost 4, with 16 bases in between. Incomplete CDR3 DNA: TGCGCCAGCAGCTTGGGACTCGGGGAGAGGACAGAGACC. It yields the protein CASSLGLGERTET. The entire CDR3 sequence reads CASSLGLGERTETQYF.

This clone showed up many times. The read stops 3 residues short of the end of the CDR3; the missing end is completed from the germline J gene. The chain links TRBV2 to TRBJ1-6; TRBD1 matches at 8 bases. The CDR3 runs 15 residues. V trimming: 4 bases; J trimming: 7 bases; junction bases outside the gene matches: 6. Germline loops: CDR1 SNHLY, CDR2 FYNNEI. CDR3 sequence: CASSVFDRGNSPLHF. The CDR3 DNA, read in part, is TGTGCCAGCAGTGTCTTCGACAGGGGAAATTCACCC.

This clone appeared many times. The read comes to an end 3 residues before the CDR3 does, leaving the germline J gene to fill in the end. V is TRBV20-1 and J is TRBJ2-4, with no clear D. The CDR3 consists of 15 residues. The germline V gene encodes CDR1 DFQATT and CDR2 SNEGSKA (reference sequence). Trimming took 1 base from V and 0 from J, leaving 10 bases between them. Incomplete CDR3 DNA: TGCAGTGCTAGAGGATCAGTCATAGCCAAAAACATT. This translates into CSARGSVIAKNI. In full, the CDR3 is CSARGSVIAKNIQYF.

In this sample, this clone turned up many times. The read terminates 3 residues before the CDR3 end, so the remaining end is supplied by the germline J gene. The rearrangement links TRBV20-1 to TRBJ1-5; D may be TRBD1 (6 bases). The CDR3 is made up of 15 amino acids. Germline lookup yields CDR1 DFQATT and CDR2 SNEGSKA (reference sequence). Trimming removed 1 base at V and 6 bases at J, with 16 bases between. This CDR3 reads CSARVRGAAGQPQHF. The sequenced part of the CDR3 DNA is TGCAGTGCTAGAGTCCGGGGGGCGGCGGGTCAGCCC.

This clone was found many times. The observed sequence ends 3 residues before the CDR3 terminus, with the missing tail filled in from the germline J gene. The chain has TRBV10-1 and TRBJ2-2, with 8 nucleotides matching TRBD2. CDR3 size: 14 residues. Germline V gene lookup returns CDR1 WNHNN and CDR2 SYGVQD (reference sequence). J gave up 4 bases and V 6 bases, and 4 bases lay outside the gene matches. CDR3 sequence: CASRAGTSTGELFF. The covered CDR3 bases are TGCGCCAGCAGAGCCGGGACTAGCACCGGGGAG.

In its sample, this clone was seen many times. The sequence runs out 3 residues before the end of the CDR3; the remainder is reconstructed from the germline J gene. The V and J genes are TRBV12-3 or TRBV12-4 and TRBJ2-5; 11 nucleotides align to TRBD2. V trimming: 6 bases; J trimming: 6 bases; junction bases outside the gene matches: 9. This CDR3 comprises 15 residues. The CDR3 DNA, read in part, is TGTGCCAGCAGCGCCTCGACTAGCGGGACAAAGACC. Translation gives CASSASTSGTKT. The complete CDR3 reads CASSASTSGTKTQYF.

In its sample, this clone was seen many times. Other DNA sequences within the sample encode an identical CDR3. CDR3 bases read: TGTGCCAGTAGTATATCTCCAGACTCTGGAAACACC. Amino acids: CASSISPDSGNT. The entire CDR3 protein is CASSISPDSGNTIYF. The rearrangement links TRBV19 to TRBJ1-3; D remains ambiguous. The read ends 3 residues before the CDR3 terminus; that terminus is restored from the germline J gene. Trimming stripped 2 bases from V and 0 bases from J, with 8 bases between. CDR1 is LNHDA, CDR2 SQIVND, per germline (reference sequence). The CDR3 spans 15 residues.

This clone was recorded many times. The read terminates 3 residues before the CDR3 end, so the remaining end is supplied by the germline J gene. The chain uses TRBV19 and TRBJ2-5, with 11 bases lining up with TRBD2. J lost 0 bases, V lost 5 bases, and 8 bases had no gene match. This CDR3 is 17 amino acids long. Germline CDR1 reads LNHDA; CDR2 reads SQIVND (reference sequence). CDR3 DNA, as far as it was read: TGTGCCAGTAGTGGGCTAGCGGGAGGACTAGACCAAGAGACC. It encodes CASSGLAGGLDQET. The complete CDR3 sequence is CASSGLAGGLDQETQYF.

This clone was observed a handful of times. The CDR3 is CASTEGRGGLTDTQYF. The part of the CDR3 DNA that was read is TGCGCCAGCACCGAAGGCAGGGGCGGTCTCACAGATACG. The V gene is TRBV10-2, the J gene TRBJ2-3; the D gene is possibly TRBD1 (6 bases). Read data end 3 residues before the CDR3 end; the end is taken from the germline J gene. This CDR3 has 16 amino acids. Germline V gives CDR1 WSHSY, CDR2 SAAADI. V lost 7 bases, J lost 2 bases, and 19 bases lay in between.

Many counts were recorded for this clone. The read terminates 3 residues before the CDR3 end, so the remaining end is supplied by the germline J gene. The V and J genes are TRBV7-2 and TRBJ2-3, with D maybe TRBD1 (5 bases). This CDR3 is built from 14 residues. The germline CDR1 and CDR2 sequences are SGHTA and FQGNSA. V was clipped by 2 bases and J by 0 bases, with 6 bases between them. The part of the CDR3 DNA that was read is TGTGCCAGCAGCTTACGACAGAGCACAGATACG. Translation: CASSLRQSTDT. The CDR3 as a whole reads CASSLRQSTDTQYF.

This clone turned up a few times. The read finishes 3 residues shy of the CDR3 end, and the germline J gene is used to complete it. The chain joins TRBV19 to TRBJ1-1, with no clear D. This CDR3 is built from 14 residues. CDR1 and CDR2 from the germline V gene are LNHDA and SQIVND (reference sequence). The sequenced CDR3 bases are TGTGCCAGTAGTATAGACAGGTTGACCTACGAG. It translates to CASSIDRLTYE. The full CDR3 reads CASSIDRLTYEAFF.